This TCR beta chain was recorded in a study of cytotoxic CD8 clonotypes in ibrutinib-treated CLL. Study background: The group held under twelve relapsed/refractory and approximately 15 treatment-naive patients, with roughly 17 IGHV unmutated.

The CDR3 totals 15 residues. In germline, CDR1 is MNHNS, CDR2 SASEGT. V gave up 4 bases and J gave up 0 bases, with 10 bases separating them. TCRdb's copy holds only in-frame clones and misses some; the assay was immunoSEQ multiplex PCR. The table lists 200,000 to 250,000 clones, roughly 65% of them singletons. The material sequenced was PBMCs, taken after 12 months of ibrutinib treatment. This receptor was identified in a human donor with chronic lymphocytic leukemia. The chain recombines TRBV6-1 with TRBJ1-5; D gene unclear. DNA of the CDR3: TGTGCCAGCAGTGCACAGCGTAATAGCAATCAGCCCCAGCATTTT. The encoded protein is CASSAQRNSNQPQHF.